This entry is about one T cell receptor (beta chain). The antigen is unknown. TCRdb reprocessed the 5' RACE reads with MiXCR, giving one entry per CDR3 protein. The sample has 100,000 to 150,000 distinct CDR3 sequences, about 17% seen once. V lost 7 bases, J lost 2 bases, and 15 bases lay in between. Germline CDR1 is SQVTM and CDR2 is ANQGSEA. The CDR3 consists of 14 residues. These data are taken from a study of T-cell memory formation after mild COVID-19. For the study at large: The study found TCR clusters largely donor specific. Notes on the study in general: CD4+ contracting clones were found mainly in CM and EM, and CD8+ ones in EMRA.

The receptor was derived from a man in his late teens or twenties who had mild COVID-19 (a few samples of this study predate the infection). Cell type and time point are not known. This rearrangement joins TRBV29-1 to TRBJ2-1, with D perhaps matching TRBD1 or TRBD2 (5 bases each). The sequenced material came from PBMCs or a T cell subset sorted from them (not recorded which). The CDR3 coding sequence is TGCAGCGCCGCCGGGACCTCGGCCTACAATGAGCAGTTCTTC. Its translation: CSAAGTSAYNEQFF.